This TCR beta chain was found in a study of identical twins (dated by TCRdb to the mid-2010s). Turning to the overall study: The study deep-sequenced TCR alpha and beta repertoires from monozygotic twins, unrelated adults of various ages and cord blood to test whether fetal clonotypes persist. To rule out contamination, replicate twin experiments were performed at different times with different library preparation protocols. Broad study findings and their caveats: Zero-insertion analyses could be partly confounded by invariant T cells such as MAIT and iNKT, although diverse VJ usage argued against such confounding for most clonotypes. In monozygotic twins, out-of-frame TCR alpha sharing was systematically underestimated by recombination models, although the models agreed with sharing between unrelated individuals. Because the same donors could not be followed over many years, the conclusions depended on cross-sectional statistical analysis. A weaker excess of twin sharing was found in beta out-of-frame sequences because the signal-to-noise ratio was lowered by fewer shared sequences. Abundant cord blood beta clonotypes had fewer insertions, young adult naive repertoires showed a similar but weaker trend, and memory repertoires showed no such trend. Out-of-frame TCR alpha sequences shared between twins showed an excess of low generation-probability sequences compared with coincidental sharing between unrelated individuals.

Ten or more counts support this clonotype. Its antigen is not yet known. No much larger clonotype is one base removed from it; base qualities were not supplied. Library preparation employed 5' RACE. Sequencing used an Illumina HiSeq 2000. A universal primer binding site was introduced by template switching, and a unique molecular identifier was present in the final cDNA, enabling accurate counting of TCR cDNA molecules. Specific primers in the conserved constant-segment region were used to synthesize first-strand cDNA for the TCR alpha and beta chains. To control for contamination, every cDNA library was double barcoded, receiving both a SMART-Mk sample barcode and Illumina barcodes. TruSeq adapter sequences along with Illumina sample barcodes were introduced in two successive PCR steps. The TCR alpha and beta cDNA libraries were sequenced on the Illumina HiSeq platform using custom primers. The source study handled its data this way. MiGEC was used to process raw reads and extract unique molecular identifiers, and MiXCR was used to find CDR3 positions. For each individual, recombination models were inferred using an EM algorithm with the repgenHMM and IGoR tools. Shared clonotypes were analyzed with the tcR package in R, and sharing was normalized by the product of cloneset sizes. To study raw recombination free of thymic and clonal selection effects, out-of-frame nonproductive sequences were analyzed. In TCRdb, the public reads were trimmed at Q25 with fastp and aligned with MiXCR, with productive beta chains retained. Merged by CDR3 protein, the rows form single entries marked with the most common genes and DNA. TCRdb, not the original authors, processed these V and J calls. The sample table contains under 900,000 distinct CDR3 sequences; only one count was recorded for more than 9% of them. The ten largest clones represent around 1.5% of the sample.

Every donor was a healthy Caucasian. The twin cohort consisted of three pairs of female monozygotic twins, all aged roughly 18 to 30 years. The RNA used for TCR libraries was isolated from peripheral blood mononuclear cells. The germline V gene (reference sequence) provides CDR1 LNHDA and CDR2 SQIVND. V lost 6 bases and J lost 2 bases, and the count of bases not matched to a germline gene is 9. The CDR3 has 16 amino acids, counting the end cysteine and phenylalanine. Only the CDR3 DNA is retained, 48 bases long and in frame from the first base. This same sample was also taken into another study, of yellow fever vaccine responses in identical twins. Reported in the second study: The authors reported that the T cell response to vaccination in identical twins appeared partly convergent and partly personalized. Focusing on identical twins, the study followed the T cell clones that responded to the vaccine, and did so with precision.

Source material: PBMCs. This sequence was found in a woman aged 18-30 years in good health. The V and J segments used are TRBV19 and TRBJ1-5; 8 nucleotides in the junction match TRBD1. In nucleotides, the sequence is TGTGCCAGTAGCGGACAGGGATTTCGAGGCAATCAGCCCCAGCATTTT. Translated, it gives CASSGQGFRGNQPQHF. When the CDR3 is completed using the reference TRBV19 and TRBJ1-5 genes on either side, the full variable domain is DGGITQSPKYLFRKEGQNVTLSCEQNLNHDAMYWYRQDPGQGLRLIYYSQIVNDFQKGDIAEGYSVSREKKESFPLTVTSAQKNPTAFYLCASSGQGFRGNQPQHFGDGTRLSIL.